This T cell receptor beta chain came from a study of T cell responses to AZD1222 COVID-19 vaccine. Whole-study findings and limits: Seropositive AZD1222 recipients at baseline numbered only five or six. Repertoire sampling happened only post peak T cell response. Clonal diversity may have been underestimated, and the donors were mostly white British, with more females than males.

Measured with immunoSEQ multiplex PCR; TCRdb has only the in-frame clones, and not every one. The table records some 47,000 clones, roughly 90% of them present only once. A note on this clone: Its antigen is still unknown.

The CDR3 is made up of 13 amino acids. V was shortened by 1 base and J by 5 bases, with 7 bases between the two germline ends. Germline loops: CDR1 MGHRA, CDR2 YSYEKL. V usage is TRBV4-1 and J usage is TRBJ2-3, with D maybe TRBD2 (6 bases). This specimen consisted of peripheral blood, obtained 28 days after the second AZD1222 dose. The sequence derives from an adult who received the AZD1222 COVID-19 vaccine. The CDR3 protein is CASSQGRGDTQYF. CDR3 DNA sequence: TGCGCCAGCAGCCAAGGGAGGGGAGATACGCAGTATTTT.